The present T cell receptor (beta chain) was sequenced within a study of T-cell memory formation after mild COVID-19. Study-wide background: Across donors, TCR clusters were largely donor specific. General study points: CD4+ clones that contracted lay mainly in CM and EM; CD8+ ones lay in EMRA. Contracting clones from day 15 to 85 had balanced CD4/CD8; later expanders favoured CD4+.

A word on this clonotype: As yet, its antigen is unknown.

TCRdb itself ran the 5' RACE reads through MiXCR, one entry per CDR3 protein. This sample has over 120,000 distinct CDR3 sequences; roughly 6.3% occur once, and the top ten carry about 2%. Deletions cut 3 bases from V and 0 bases from J, with 12 bases between. Germline-derived CDR1 and CDR2 are SNHLY and FYNNEI. CDR3 length: 15 amino acids. Sequenced sample: PBMCs or a T cell subset sorted from them (not recorded which). V usage is TRBV2 and J usage is TRBJ2-7, with D maybe TRBD1 (5 bases). The source is an adult woman who had mild COVID-19 (a few samples of this study predate the infection). Cell type and time point are not known. The CDR3: CASSEQGASSYEQYF. CDR3 DNA: TGTGCCAGCAGTGAGCAAGGGGCGAGCTCCTACGAGCAGTACTTC.